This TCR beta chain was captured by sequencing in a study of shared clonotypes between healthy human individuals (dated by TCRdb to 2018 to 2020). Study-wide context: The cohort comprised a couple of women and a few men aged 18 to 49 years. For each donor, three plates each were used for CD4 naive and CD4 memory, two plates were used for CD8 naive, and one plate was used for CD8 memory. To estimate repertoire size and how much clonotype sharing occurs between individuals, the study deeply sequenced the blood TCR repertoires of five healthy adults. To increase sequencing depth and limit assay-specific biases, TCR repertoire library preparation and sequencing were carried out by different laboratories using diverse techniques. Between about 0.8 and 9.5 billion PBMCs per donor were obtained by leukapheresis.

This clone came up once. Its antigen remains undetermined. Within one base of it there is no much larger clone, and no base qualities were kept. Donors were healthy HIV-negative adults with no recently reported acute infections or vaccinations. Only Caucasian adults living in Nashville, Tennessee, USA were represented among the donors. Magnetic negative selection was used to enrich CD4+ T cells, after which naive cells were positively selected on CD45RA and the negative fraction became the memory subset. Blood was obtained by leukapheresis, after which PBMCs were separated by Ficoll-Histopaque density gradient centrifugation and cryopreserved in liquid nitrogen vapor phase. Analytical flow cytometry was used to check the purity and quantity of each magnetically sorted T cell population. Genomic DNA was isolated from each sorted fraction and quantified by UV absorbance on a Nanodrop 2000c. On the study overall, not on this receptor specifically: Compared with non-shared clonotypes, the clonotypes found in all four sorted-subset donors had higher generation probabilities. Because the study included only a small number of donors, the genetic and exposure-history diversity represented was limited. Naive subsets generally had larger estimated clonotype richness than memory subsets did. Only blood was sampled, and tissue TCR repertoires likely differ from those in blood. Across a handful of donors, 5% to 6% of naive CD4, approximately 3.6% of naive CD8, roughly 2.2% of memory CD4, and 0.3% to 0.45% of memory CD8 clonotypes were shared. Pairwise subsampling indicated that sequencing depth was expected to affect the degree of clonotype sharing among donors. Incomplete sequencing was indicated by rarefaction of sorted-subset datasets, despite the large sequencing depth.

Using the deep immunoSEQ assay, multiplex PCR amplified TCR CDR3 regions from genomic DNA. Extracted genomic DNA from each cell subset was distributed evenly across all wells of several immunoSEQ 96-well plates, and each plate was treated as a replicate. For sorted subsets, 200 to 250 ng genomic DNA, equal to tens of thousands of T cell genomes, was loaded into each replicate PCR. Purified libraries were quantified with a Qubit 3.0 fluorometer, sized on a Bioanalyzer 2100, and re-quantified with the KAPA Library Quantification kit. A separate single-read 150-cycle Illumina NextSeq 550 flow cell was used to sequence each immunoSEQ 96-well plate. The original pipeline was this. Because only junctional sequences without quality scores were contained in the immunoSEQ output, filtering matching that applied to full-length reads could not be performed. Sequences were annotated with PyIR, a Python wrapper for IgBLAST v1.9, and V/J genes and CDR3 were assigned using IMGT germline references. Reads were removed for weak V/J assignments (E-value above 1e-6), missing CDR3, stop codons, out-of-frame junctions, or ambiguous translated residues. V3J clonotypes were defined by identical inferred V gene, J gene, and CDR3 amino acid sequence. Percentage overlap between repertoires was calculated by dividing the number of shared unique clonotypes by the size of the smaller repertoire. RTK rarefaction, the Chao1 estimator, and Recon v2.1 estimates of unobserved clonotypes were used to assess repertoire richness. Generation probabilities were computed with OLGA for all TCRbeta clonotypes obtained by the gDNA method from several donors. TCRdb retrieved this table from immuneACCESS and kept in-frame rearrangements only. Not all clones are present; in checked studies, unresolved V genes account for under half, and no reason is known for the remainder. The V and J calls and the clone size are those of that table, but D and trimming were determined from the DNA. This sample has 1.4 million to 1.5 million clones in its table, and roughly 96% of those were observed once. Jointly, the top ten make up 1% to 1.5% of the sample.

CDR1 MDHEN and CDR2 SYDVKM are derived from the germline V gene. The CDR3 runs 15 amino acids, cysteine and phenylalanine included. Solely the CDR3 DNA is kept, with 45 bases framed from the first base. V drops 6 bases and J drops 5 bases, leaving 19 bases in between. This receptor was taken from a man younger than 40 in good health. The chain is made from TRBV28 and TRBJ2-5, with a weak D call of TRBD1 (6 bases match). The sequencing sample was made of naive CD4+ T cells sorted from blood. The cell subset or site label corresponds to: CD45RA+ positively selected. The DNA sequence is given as TGTGCCAGCAGGGGCCAACAGGGCTGGGGGGAGACCCAGTACTTC. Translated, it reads CASRGQQGWGETQYF.